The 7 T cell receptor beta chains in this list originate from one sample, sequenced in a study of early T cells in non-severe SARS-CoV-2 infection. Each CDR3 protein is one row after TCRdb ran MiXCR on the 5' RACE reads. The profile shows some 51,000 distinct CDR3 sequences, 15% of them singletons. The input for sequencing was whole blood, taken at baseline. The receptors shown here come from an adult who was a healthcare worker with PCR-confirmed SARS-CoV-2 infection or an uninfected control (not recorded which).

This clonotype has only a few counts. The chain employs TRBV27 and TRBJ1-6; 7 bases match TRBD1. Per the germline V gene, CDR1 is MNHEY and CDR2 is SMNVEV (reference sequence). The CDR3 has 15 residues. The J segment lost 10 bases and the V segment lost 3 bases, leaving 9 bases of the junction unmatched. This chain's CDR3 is CASSFLGQLGSPLHF. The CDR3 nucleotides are TGTGCCAGCAGTTTTTTGGGACAGTTGGGATCACCCCTCCACTTT.

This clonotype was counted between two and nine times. This CDR3 reads CASSLQGFGELFF. CDR3 nucleotide sequence: TGTGCCAGCAGCTTACAGGGGTTCGGGGAGCTGTTTTTT. The genes are TRBV7-8 and TRBJ2-2, with a tentative D call TRBD1 (6 bases). Trimming cost V 2 bases and J 7 bases, with 8 bases left between them. CDR1 and CDR2 (germline): SGHVS, FQNEAQ. The CDR3 runs 13 residues.

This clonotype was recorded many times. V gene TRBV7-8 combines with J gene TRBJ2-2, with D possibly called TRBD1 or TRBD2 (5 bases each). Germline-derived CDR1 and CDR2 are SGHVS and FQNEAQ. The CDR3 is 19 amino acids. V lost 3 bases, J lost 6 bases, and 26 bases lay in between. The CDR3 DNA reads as TGTGCCAGCAGCTTGTTGGGCGGGCTCCAACCGAGGGGCCCCGGGGAGCTGTTTTTT. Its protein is CASSLLGGLQPRGPGELFF.

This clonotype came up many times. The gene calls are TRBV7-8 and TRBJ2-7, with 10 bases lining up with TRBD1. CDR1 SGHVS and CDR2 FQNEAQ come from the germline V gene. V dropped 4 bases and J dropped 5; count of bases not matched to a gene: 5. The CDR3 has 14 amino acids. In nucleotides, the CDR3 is TGTGCCAGCAGCTCTAGGGGGACAGGGGACGAGCAGTACTTC. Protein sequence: CASSSRGTGDEQYF. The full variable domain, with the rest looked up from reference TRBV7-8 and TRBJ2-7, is GAGVSQSPRYKVAKRGQDVALRCDPISGHVSLFWYQQALGQGPEFLTYFQNEAQLDKSGLPSDRFFAERPEGSVSTLKIQRTQQEDSAVYLCASSSRGTGDEQYFGPGTRLTVT.

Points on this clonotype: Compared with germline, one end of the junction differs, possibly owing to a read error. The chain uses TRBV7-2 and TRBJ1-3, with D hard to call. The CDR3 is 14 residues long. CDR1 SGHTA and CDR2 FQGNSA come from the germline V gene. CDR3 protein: CASRLPSSENTIYF. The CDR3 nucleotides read TGTGCCAGCAGACTACCCAGCTCTGAAAACACCATATATTTT.

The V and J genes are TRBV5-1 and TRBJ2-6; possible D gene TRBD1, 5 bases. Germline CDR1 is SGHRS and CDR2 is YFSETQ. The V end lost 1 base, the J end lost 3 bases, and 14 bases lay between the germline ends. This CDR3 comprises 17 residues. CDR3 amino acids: CASSLFAAGFGANVLTF. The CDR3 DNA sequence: TGCGCCAGCAGCTTGTTTGCGGCAGGGTTTGGGGCCAACGTCCTGACTTTC.

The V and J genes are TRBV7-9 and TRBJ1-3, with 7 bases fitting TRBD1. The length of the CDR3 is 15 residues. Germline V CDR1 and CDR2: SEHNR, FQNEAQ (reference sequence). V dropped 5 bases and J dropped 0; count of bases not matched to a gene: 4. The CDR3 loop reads CASSPQGVSGNTIYF. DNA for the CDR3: TGTGCCAGCAGCCCCCAGGGGGTCTCTGGAAACACCATATATTTT.